These 17 T cell receptor beta chains came from one sample sequenced in a study of T cells in Graves' hyperthyroidism and ophthalmopathy. TCR beta CDR3 regions were amplified from RNA. RT-PCR in the first round (using the HTBI primer set) targeted the TCR CDR3. Each CDR3 protein gets one entry after TCRdb re-called the multiplex PCR reads with MiXCR. Of 380,000 or so distinct CDR3 sequences in the sample, over 15% were seen once. The sample comprised blood. The receptors originated from a woman between 18 and 30 years old with Graves' hyperthyroidism.

This clonotype was seen repeatedly, ten times or more. The chain uses TRBV20-1 and TRBJ2-7; D possibly corresponds to TRBD1 (6 bases). This CDR3 spans 13 amino acids. The V gene's germline CDR1 is DFQATT and CDR2 SNEGSKA (reference sequence). Trimming stripped 0 bases from V and 3 bases from J, with 9 bases between. CDR3 sequence reads: CSARESGDYEQYF. The CDR3 region has the DNA TGCAGTGCTAGAGAATCAGGGGACTACGAGCAGTACTTC.

V is TRBV9 and J is TRBJ2-7; 11 nucleotides agree with TRBD1. V lost 1 base and J lost 4; bases outside the gene matches: 7. CDR3 length: 16 residues. Germline V gene data show CDR1 as SGDLS and CDR2 as YYNGEE. CDR3 protein: CASSVKGQGVLYEQYF. The CDR3 region has the DNA TGTGCCAGCAGCGTAAAGGGACAGGGGGTTCTTTACGAGCAGTACTTC.

This clonotype was seen repeatedly, ten times or more. This chain joins TRBV9 and TRBJ1-2, with D possibly being TRBD1 (6 bases). The CDR3 has 14 residues. Trimming stripped 3 bases from V and 3 bases from J, with 12 bases between. CDR1 and CDR2 (germline): SGDLS, YYNGEE. The CDR3 nucleotides are TGTGCCAGCAGCGCCTCGACAGGTTACTATGGCTACACCTTC. Its translation is CASSASTGYYGYTF.

Many counts were recorded for this clonotype. CDR3 nucleotides: TGTGCCAGCAACGAGAACCGGGACACTGAAGCTTTCTTT. As protein: CASNENRDTEAFF. The J gene is TRBJ1-1, the V gene TRBV6-1, with D unclear. The CDR3 loop spans 13 amino acids. Germline assignment: CDR1 MNHNS and CDR2 SASEGT. Trimming took off 7 bases at V and 3 bases at J, with 12 bases between the two ends.

This clonotype has at least ten counts. The rearrangement joins TRBV4-1 to TRBJ1-2; 7 bases are a match to TRBD1. The germline gives CDR1 MGHRA, CDR2 YSYEKL. The CDR3 has 16 amino acids. The junction had 4 bases not matched to a gene; V was cut back by 0 bases and J by 0 bases. The CDR3 loop is CASSQDVGTANYGYTF. The CDR3 DNA sequence: TGCGCCAGCAGCCAAGATGTGGGGACAGCTAACTATGGCTACACCTTC.

This clonotype was seen at least ten times. This chain links TRBV30 with TRBJ2-2; D may be TRBD2 (5 bases). CDR3 size: 16 residues. CDR1 GTSNPN and CDR2 SVGIG come from the germline V gene (reference sequence). V was trimmed by 0 bases and J by 5 bases, leaving 16 bases between them. The chain's CDR3 is CAWSVDRTPGTGELFF. The CDR3 DNA sequence: TGTGCCTGGAGTGTGGATAGGACGCCGGGGACCGGGGAGCTGTTTTTT.

In this sample, this clonotype turned up many times. V usage is TRBV9 and J usage is TRBJ1-5; D possibly corresponds to TRBD1 (5 bases). The ends were cut back, 0 bases at V and 5 bases at J, with 15 bases in the middle. This CDR3 is 16 amino acids long. The germline V gene has CDR1 SGDLS and CDR2 YYNGEE. The CDR3 loop reads CASSVVGGTRDQPQHF. In nucleotides, the CDR3 is TGTGCCAGCAGCGTAGTTGGGGGGACTCGGGATCAGCCCCAGCATTTT. Together with reference TRBV9 and TRBJ1-5, the CDR3 gives the full variable domain: DSGVTQTPKHLITATGQRVTLRCSPRSGDLSVYWYQQSLDQGLQFLIQYYNGEERAKGNILERFSAQQFPDLHSELNLSSLELGDSALYFCASSVVGGTRDQPQHFGDGTRLSIL.

The rearrangement links TRBV4-2 to TRBJ2-7; TRBD2 matches 9 bases. The germline V gene has CDR1 LGHNA and CDR2 YNFKEQ. The trim removed 7 bases at V and 3 bases at J, leaving 13 bases unmatched. This CDR3 has 16 residues. In DNA, the CDR3 is TGTGCCAGCACCCCCCAGGGCGGGGGGGCCAACTACGAGCAGTACTTC. It translates to CASTPQGGGANYEQYF.

This clonotype was detected ten times or more. The V gene is TRBV28, the J gene TRBJ1-3, with 8 bases fitting TRBD1. After removal of 6 bases from V and 0 bases from J, the junction contained 7 bases not matched to a gene. Germline V lookup: CDR1 MDHEN, CDR2 SYDVKM. The CDR3 is 16 residues long. CDR3 residues: CASSLDRDFSGNTIYF. CDR3 in DNA: TGTGCCAGCAGCTTGGACAGGGACTTCTCTGGAAACACCATATATTTT.

Turning to this clonotype: Germline is not matched at one junction end, which may reflect a read error. The genes are TRBV2 and TRBJ2-7; D is tentatively TRBD1 or TRBD2 (5 bases each). This CDR3 comprises 12 residues. CDR1 SNHLY and CDR2 FYNNEI come from the germline V gene. CDR3 amino acids: CASSETAVGANF. The CDR3 region has the DNA TGTGCCAGCAGTGAAACCGCGGTCGGGGCCAACTTC.

The V call is TRBV24-1, the J call TRBJ1-2; TRBD1 aligns across 8 bases. Germline V gene sequence: CDR1 KGHDR, CDR2 SFDVKD. The CDR3 contains 14 residues. J was trimmed by 12 bases and V by 9 bases; bases with no gene match: 17. The CDR3 loop is CATQSTPGGTGHTF. The CDR3 nucleotides are TGTGCCACCCAATCTACCCCAGGGGGCACGGGCCACACCTTC.

This clonotype has a handful of counts. This chain connects TRBV5-1 to TRBJ1-1, with a possible D match to TRBD1 (5 bases). Germline CDR1 and CDR2: SGHRS and YFSETQ. The ends were cut back, 0 bases at V and 8 bases at J, with 8 bases in the middle. The CDR3 covers 12 residues. CDR3 loop: CASSLERGEAFF. Here the CDR3 DNA reads TGCGCCAGCAGCTTGGAAAGGGGAGAAGCTTTCTTT.

This clonotype was seen a handful of times. A much larger clone differs by one base, so this may be a read error. CDR3 in DNA: TGTGCCAGCAGCAGTACGCCGAACACTGAAGCTTGCTTT. Protein: CASSSTPNTEACF. This rearrangement joins TRBV7-2 to TRBJ1-1; D not certain. CDR1 is SGHTA, CDR2 FQGNSA, per germline. The CDR3 consists of 13 residues.

This clonotype was observed at least ten times. The chain joins TRBV6-5 to TRBJ2-7; D remains ambiguous. The V gene's germline CDR1 is MNHEY and CDR2 SVGAGI. V was trimmed by 0 bases and J by 0 bases, leaving 9 bases between them. This CDR3 has 15 residues. The CDR3 protein is CASSYSPRSSYEQYF. DNA for the CDR3: TGTGCCAGCAGTTACTCGCCGAGGAGCTCCTACGAGCAGTACTTC.

This clonotype showed up many times. The rearrangement joins TRBV2 to TRBJ2-5, with a tentative D call TRBD2 (6 bases). The CDR3 sequence is 13 residues long. V dropped 7 bases and J dropped 2 bases, with 11 bases sitting between them. Germline CDR1 SNHLY, CDR2 FYNNEI. The CDR3 is CASTGDTQETQYF. CDR3 in DNA: TGTGCCAGCACGGGGGATACTCAAGAGACCCAGTACTTC.

This clonotype was observed many times. V is TRBV5-1 and J is TRBJ1-1; tentatively, D is TRBD1 (5 bases). Germline V lookup: CDR1 SGHRS, CDR2 YFSETQ. This CDR3 is 13 amino acids long. V shed 3 bases and J shed 5 bases, with 11 bases lying between them. The CDR3 reads CASSSGTRTEAFF. CDR3 coding DNA: TGCGCCAGCAGCTCCGGGACGAGGACTGAAGCTTTCTTT.

The chain employs TRBV12-3 or TRBV12-4 and TRBJ1-5, with 7 bases identical to TRBD1. J lost 7 bases, V lost 7 bases, and 10 bases had no gene match. The CDR3 totals 14 residues. The CDR3: CASTQNPGGQPQHF. The CDR3 region has the DNA TGTGCCAGCACCCAGAATCCAGGGGGGCAGCCCCAGCATTTT.